This TCR beta chain is from a study of identical twins. cDNA molecules carried unique molecular identifiers, and template switching added a universal primer site. TCRdb passed the 5' RACE reads through MiXCR, listing each CDR3 protein once. This sample has about 660,000 distinct CDR3 sequences, with 8.5% to 9% found just once. This clonotype was counted only a few times. Its antigen is not known. This CDR3 region has 20 residues. Germline V gene data show CDR1 as SGHAT and CDR2 as FQNNGV. V was pared by 5 bases and J by 0 bases, with 20 bases of the junction left unmatched. Study-wide results and caveats: Analyses of zero insertions could be partly confounded by invariant MAIT and iNKT cells.

These data were likewise used in another study, on yellow fever vaccine responses in identical twins.

Specimen: PBMCs. This TCR came from a woman aged 18 to 35 in good health. V and J are TRBV11-2 and TRBJ2-3, with TRBD2 matching over 7 bases. CDR3 protein: CASSLSPPLLARGSTDTQYF. In DNA form, the CDR3 reads TGTGCCAGCAGCCTCAGCCCACCATTACTAGCGCGGGGTAGCACAGATACGCAGTATTTT. Combining the CDR3 with reference TRBV11-2 and TRBJ2-3 gives the whole variable domain EAGVAQSPRYKIIEKRQSVAFWCNPISGHATLYWYQQILGQGPKLLIQFQNNGVVDDSQLPKDRFSAERLKGVDSTLKIQPAKLEDSAVYLCASSLSPPLLARGSTDTQYFGPGTRLTVL.